The 24 T cell receptor beta chains listed next were all sequenced from one sample in a study of blood T cell repertoires in COVID-19 (dated by TCRdb to about 2020). Preparation of the library involved the immunoSEQ multiplex PCR assay. TCRdb stores this immuneACCESS table with in-frame sequences only. Part of the clones is absent; in the studies checked, under half of the shortfall reflects unresolved V genes, and no reason is known for the rest. The sample data list some 100,000 clones, and around two thirds of these were observed just once. 3.9% of the sample is taken by the ten largest. The specimen sequenced was peripheral blood. These receptors came from an older man with COVID-19, enrolled during active disease.

The rearrangement uses TRBV18 and TRBJ2-1; TRBD2 matches 9 bases. CDR1 and CDR2 (germline): KGHSH, LQKENI. The length of the CDR3 is 15 residues. Trimming cost V 1 base and J 5 bases; bases outside gene matches: 3. CDR3 amino acids: CASSPRGGRDNEQFF. As DNA, the CDR3 is TGTGCCAGCTCACCACGGGGCGGGAGGGACAATGAGCAGTTCTTC.

The chain links TRBV7-8 to TRBJ2-2; 11 bases fit TRBD2. The CDR3 runs 17 residues. Germline V gives CDR1 SGHVS, CDR2 FQNEAQ. V lost 1 base to trimming and J lost 1 base; unmatched junction nucleotides: 2. In nucleotides, the CDR3 is TGTGCCAGCAGCTTAGGACTAGCGGGATTGAACACCGGGGAGCTGTTTTTT. Translating gives CASSLGLAGLNTGELFF.

The chain links TRBV6-6 to TRBJ2-7, with TRBD2 matching 10 bases. CDR1 and CDR2 from the germline V gene are MNHNY and SVGAGI (reference sequence). V was pared by 4 bases and J by 6 bases, with 9 bases of the junction left unmatched. The CDR3 length is 15 residues. CDR3 coding DNA: TGTGCCAGCAGTTCGGGGACTAGCGAGGGACTCGAGCAGTACTTC. It is translated as CASSSGTSEGLEQYF.

The J gene is TRBJ2-1, the V gene TRBV12-3 or TRBV12-4, with 10 positions matching TRBD1. The CDR3 is made up of 13 amino acids. J was trimmed by 7 bases and V by 5 bases; bases with no gene match: 2. This CDR3 is CASSQDRGNEQFF. The CDR3 coding sequence is TGTGCCAGCAGTCAGGACAGGGGGAATGAGCAGTTCTTC.

This clone has only one observation. This chain uses TRBV28 with TRBJ1-1; no reliable D call. The CDR3 covers 16 residues. In germline, CDR1 is MDHEN, CDR2 SYDVKM. V gave up 4 bases and J gave up 1 base, with 16 bases separating them. The CDR3 region is CASSSGFRAGNTEAFF. In nucleotides, the CDR3 is TGTGCCAGCAGTTCCGGGTTTCGAGCTGGGAACACTGAAGCTTTCTTT.

The chain is built from TRBV19 and TRBJ2-7; the match to TRBD1 covers 8 bases. The CDR3 extends over 14 amino acids. Germline V gene sequence: CDR1 LNHDA, CDR2 SQIVND (reference sequence). Trimming removed 4 bases from V and 6 bases from J; junction bases left unmatched: 8. CDR3 sequence reads: CASSTGGASVEQYF. In nucleotides, the CDR3 is TGTGCCAGTAGTACAGGGGGCGCGTCCGTCGAGCAGTACTTC.

This clone appeared a single time. The chain carries TRBV4-3 and TRBJ2-1; possible D gene TRBD2, 6 bases. CDR1 and CDR2 from the germline V gene are LGHNA and YSLEER. V dropped 0 bases and J dropped 6 bases, with 15 bases sitting between them. The CDR3 runs to 16 residues. The DNA of the CDR3 is TGCGCCAGCAGCCAAGATAGGGGACTCGGAACCAATGAGCAGTTCTTC. Residues: CASSQDRGLGTNEQFF.

This chain connects TRBV6-4 to TRBJ2-2, with D perhaps matching TRBD1 (6 bases). In germline, CDR1 is MRHNA, CDR2 SNTAGT. V was clipped by 6 bases and J by 2 bases, with 10 bases between them. The CDR3 has 14 amino acids. The CDR3 DNA follows: TGTGCCAGCAGGGAAGGGGGAAACACCGGGGAGCTGTTTTTT. It translates to CASREGGNTGELFF.

The V and J genes are TRBV11-2 and TRBJ2-7; 12 bases are shared with TRBD2. From germline, CDR1 is SGHAT and CDR2 FQNNGV. V dropped 6 bases and J dropped 0; count of bases not matched to a gene: 6. This CDR3 is 16 amino acids long. The CDR3 nucleotides read TGTGCCAGCAGGGGGACTAGCGGGCCCGACTCCTACGAGCAGTACTTC. Translation: CASRGTSGPDSYEQYF.

V gene TRBV11-3 combines with J gene TRBJ2-1; perhaps TRBD2 as D (6 bases). The CDR3 extends over 11 amino acids. CDR1 and CDR2 from the germline V gene are SGHNT and YENEEA. Trimming stripped 6 bases from V and 7 bases from J, with 7 bases between. The CDR3 DNA is TGTGCCAGCAGGGGAGGAAATGAGCAGTTCTTC. This gives the protein CASRGGNEQFF.

The rearrangement links TRBV19 to TRBJ1-6, with D maybe TRBD1 (5 bases). This CDR3 has 18 residues. The germline V and J ends were trimmed by 4 bases and 0 bases, with 16 bases remaining between them. Germline-derived CDR1 and CDR2 are LNHDA and SQIVND (reference sequence). CDR3 sequence (DNA): TGTGCCAGTAGTACCCTCGCCGGCCAGGGCTCCTATAATTCACCCCTCCACTTT. Translation: CASSTLAGQGSYNSPLHF. Supplemented by reference TRBV19 and TRBJ1-6, the full variable domain reads DGGITQSPKYLFRKEGQNVTLSCEQNLNHDAMYWYRQDPGQGLRLIYYSQIVNDFQKGDIAEGYSVSREKKESFPLTVTSAQKNPTAFYLCASSTLAGQGSYNSPLHFGNGTRLTVT.

Only one count was recorded for this clone. The chain links TRBV9 to TRBJ2-7, with TRBD2 identical over 9 bases. The CDR3 spans 17 residues. The ends lost 0 bases at V and 6 bases at J; junction bases unmatched: 13. The germline CDR1 and CDR2 sequences are SGDLS and YYNGEE. CDR3 sequence: CASSVGGGLAGRVEQYF. In nucleotides, the CDR3 is TGTGCCAGCAGCGTAGGCGGAGGGCTAGCGGGGAGGGTCGAGCAGTACTTC.

The chain joins TRBV10-3 to TRBJ1-2; D is undetermined. The CDR3 has 17 amino acids. Trimming left V 7 bases short and J 4 bases short, with 25 bases between. CDR1 ENHRY and CDR2 SYGVKD come from the germline V gene. The CDR3 DNA sequence: TGTGCCATCACTAACGACCGGTCTATGGCGCTAGGCTATGGCTACACCTTC. Translated, it gives CAITNDRSMALGYGYTF.

This clone was detected many times. The V and J genes are TRBV10-1 and TRBJ2-7; D not certain. Germline V gives CDR1 WNHNN, CDR2 SYGVQD (reference sequence). The V end was cut by 10 bases, the J end by 2 bases, with 15 bases between. This CDR3 is built from 13 residues. This CDR3 reads CAKQSSRAYEQYF. The CDR3 DNA is TGCGCCAAGCAAAGCTCACGGGCCTACGAGCAGTACTTC.

The J gene is TRBJ2-7, the V gene TRBV28; no clear D gene. V lost 2 bases and J lost 6, with 8 bases in between. The germline V gene has CDR1 MDHEN and CDR2 SYDVKM. The CDR3 sequence is 12 residues long. The CDR3 spells CASSLLSREQYF. The CDR3 region has the DNA TGTGCCAGCAGTTTACTCTCTCGCGAGCAGTACTTC. Full variable domain (outside the CDR3, taken from reference TRBV28 and TRBJ2-7): DVKVTQSSRYLVKRTGEKVFLECVQDMDHENMFWYRQDPGLGLRLIYFSYDVKMKEKGDIPEGYSVSREKKERFSLILESASTNQTSMYLCASSLLSREQYFGPGTRLTVT.

The V gene is TRBV28, the J gene TRBJ2-7; 8 positions agree with TRBD1. This CDR3 has 13 residues. The V segment lost 7 bases and the J segment 4 bases; nucleotides outside the gene matches: 6. Germline V gives CDR1 MDHEN, CDR2 SYDVKM. CDR3 region: CASTPGQAYEQYF. The CDR3 bases are TGTGCCAGCACCCCGGGACAGGCTTACGAGCAGTACTTC. Full variable domain (remainder filled in from reference TRBV28 and TRBJ2-7): DVKVTQSSRYLVKRTGEKVFLECVQDMDHENMFWYRQDPGLGLRLIYFSYDVKMKEKGDIPEGYSVSREKKERFSLILESASTNQTSMYLCASTPGQAYEQYFGPGTRLTVT.

The chain recombines TRBV5-1 with TRBJ2-1, with 10 bases that match TRBD1. Germline V gene sequence: CDR1 SGHRS, CDR2 YFSETQ. Trimming removed 6 bases from V and 9 bases from J; junction bases left unmatched: 6. The CDR3 covers 13 residues. In DNA form, the CDR3 reads TGCGCCAGCAACGAGGACAGGGGGAGTGAGCAGTTCTTC. It specifies CASNEDRGSEQFF.

The V gene is TRBV29-1, the J gene TRBJ1-1; 11 bases map to TRBD1. The CDR3 consists of 12 residues. J was trimmed by 5 bases and V by 6 bases; bases with no gene match: 2. Germline V gene lookup returns CDR1 SQVTM and CDR2 ANQGSEA. CDR3 sequence (DNA): TGCAGCGTGGACAGGGGGCAAACTGAAGCTTTCTTT. This gives the protein CSVDRGQTEAFF.

V is TRBV19 and J is TRBJ1-4; D not certain. CDR1 is LNHDA, CDR2 SQIVND, per germline (reference sequence). Trimming took off 6 bases at V and 3 bases at J, with 11 bases between the two ends. CDR3 size: 14 residues. The CDR3 loop reads CASSSGVANEKLFF. CDR3 bases: TGTGCCAGTAGCTCCGGGGTGGCTAATGAAAAACTGTTTTTT.

This rearrangement joins TRBV5-1 to TRBJ2-1; 7 bases match TRBD1. CDR1 is SGHRS and CDR2 is YFSETQ in the germline V gene. V was pared by 0 bases and J by 6 bases, with 3 bases of the junction left unmatched. This CDR3 is 14 amino acids long. CDR3 loop: CASSLGRDSNEQFF. For the CDR3, the DNA is TGCGCCAGCAGCTTGGGCCGGGACAGCAATGAGCAGTTCTTC.

The chain is built from TRBV6-6 and TRBJ2-3, with TRBD2 as a possible D gene (6 bases). Germline assignment: CDR1 MNHNY and CDR2 SVGAGI (reference sequence). The CDR3 is 15 amino acids. V was shortened by 3 bases and J by 0 bases, with 10 bases between the two germline ends. This CDR3 reads CASSYGLASTDTQYF. CDR3 DNA sequence: TGTGCCAGCAGTTATGGGCTAGCGAGCACAGATACGCAGTATTTT.

V and J are TRBV18 and TRBJ2-1; 10 bases line up with TRBD2. The CDR3 is 15 amino acids. Looked up from germline, CDR1 is KGHSH and CDR2 is LQKENI. V dropped 2 bases and J dropped 6; count of bases not matched to a gene: 4. For the CDR3, the DNA is TGTGCCAGCTCACCAGGGCTAGCGGGAGCCAATGAGCAGTTCTTC. Encoded protein: CASSPGLAGANEQFF. Full variable domain (rest looked up from reference TRBV18 and TRBJ2-1): NAGVMQNPRHLVRRRGQEARLRCSPMKGHSHVYWYRQLPEEGLKFMVYLQKENIIDESGMPKERFSAEFPKEGPSILRIQQVVRGDSAAYFCASSPGLAGANEQFFGPGTRLTVL.

The chain employs TRBV7-2 and TRBJ1-2; the match to TRBD1 covers 8 bases. Germline V lookup: CDR1 SGHTA, CDR2 FQGNSA. Trimming cost V 1 base and J 8 bases; bases outside gene matches: 9. The CDR3 contains 15 residues. CDR3 residues: CASSLGGTGVEGYTF. CDR3 bases: TGTGCCAGCAGCTTAGGGGGGACAGGCGTGGAGGGCTACACCTTC.

This chain joins TRBV9 and TRBJ1-1; D possibly corresponds to TRBD1 (5 bases). Per germline, CDR1 SGDLS and CDR2 YYNGEE. Trimming cost V 0 bases and J 5 bases, with 14 bases left between them. The CDR3 contains 15 residues. The chain's CDR3 is CASSVDAGRGTEAFF. The CDR3 DNA is TGTGCCAGCAGCGTAGACGCGGGACGTGGGACTGAAGCTTTCTTT.